Following are 8 T cell receptor beta chains from one sample sequenced in a study of blood T cell repertoires in COVID-19 (TCRdb year 2020). The method was the immunoSEQ multiplex PCR assay. TCRdb took over this immuneACCESS table, retaining in-frame rearrangements with V and J assigned. Such tables are incomplete; in checked studies, under half of the missing clones stem from an unresolved V gene, and the remainder is unexplained. The sample data list under 150,000 clones, and just under 85% of these were observed just once. Of the sample, around 7.6% is held by the ten largest clones. The sequenced material came from peripheral blood. The receptor source for this set is a man between 65 and 85 years old with active or convalescent COVID-19.

This sequence joins TRBV9 and TRBJ2-5, with TRBD2 identical over 9 bases. V gave up 2 bases and J gave up 4 bases; unmatched junction bases: 12. This CDR3 region has 17 residues. Germline V CDR1 and CDR2: SGDLS, YYNGEE. The CDR3 sequence is CASSVGAASGVSETQYF. CDR3 nucleotides: TGTGCCAGCAGCGTCGGCGCGGCTAGCGGGGTATCAGAGACCCAGTACTTC.

The CDR3: CASSLGGTQNQPQHF. The CDR3 DNA reads TGTGCCAGCAGCTTAGGAGGGACACAGAATCAGCCCCAGCATTTT. The chain combines TRBV7-9 with TRBJ1-5; tentatively, D is TRBD1 (6 bases). Trimming removed 1 base at V and 4 bases at J, with 11 bases between. CDR3 length: 15 residues. Germline assignment: CDR1 SEHNR and CDR2 FQNEAQ (reference sequence).

This sequence joins TRBV10-3 and TRBJ2-7, with 11 bases aligning to TRBD2. The germline gives CDR1 ENHRY, CDR2 SYGVKD. V was clipped by 9 bases and J by 4 bases; unmatched bases: 11. This CDR3 comprises 15 residues. The DNA of the CDR3 is TGTGCCATAACCCCCGGGACTAGCGGAACGTACGAGCAGTACTTC. This codes for CAITPGTSGTYEQYF.

The gene calls are TRBV7-2 and TRBJ1-2, with a tentative D call TRBD1 (6 bases). This CDR3 comprises 13 residues. Per germline, CDR1 SGHTA and CDR2 FQGNSA. The V and J ends lost 2 bases and 6 bases respectively, with 10 bases between them. This CDR3 is CASSLPPGDGYTF. The CDR3, as DNA: TGTGCCAGCAGCTTACCTCCAGGGGATGGCTACACCTTC.

The V and J genes are TRBV9 and TRBJ1-1; D not certain. Germline CDR1 reads SGDLS; CDR2 reads YYNGEE. The CDR3 has 14 amino acids. Trimming removed 2 bases from V and 2 bases from J, with 10 bases in between. CDR3 residues: CASSVSTSNTEAFF. In nucleotides, the CDR3 is TGTGCCAGCAGCGTTTCGACAAGCAACACTGAAGCTTTCTTT.

This chain uses TRBV6-1 with TRBJ1-1; D remains ambiguous. The germline V and J ends were trimmed by 0 bases and 7 bases, with 12 bases remaining between them. The germline CDR1 and CDR2 sequences are MNHNS and SASEGT. This CDR3 comprises 14 residues. CDR3 nucleotide sequence: TGTGCCAGCAGTGAAGCCCTAACAGCCGGTGAAGCTTTCTTT. This sequence encodes CASSEALTAGEAFF.

This chain links TRBV9 with TRBJ1-1; D perhaps matches TRBD1 (5 bases). V was clipped by 7 bases and J by 0 bases, with 13 bases between them. The CDR3 is made up of 14 amino acids. Germline CDR1 and CDR2: SGDLS and YYNGEE. DNA for the CDR3: TGTGCCAGCGGCCCCGCGGGGCTGAACACTGAAGCTTTCTTT. Protein: CASGPAGLNTEAFF.

The gene calls are TRBV9 and TRBJ1-2; possible D gene TRBD1, 6 bases. The CDR3 extends over 14 amino acids. Germline CDR1 reads SGDLS; CDR2 reads YYNGEE. V lost 0 bases, J lost 4 bases, and 10 bases lay in between. The CDR3 reads CASSVGVGGYGYTF. The CDR3 nucleotides are TGTGCCAGCAGCGTAGGGGTAGGGGGCTATGGCTACACCTTC. Filled out from reference TRBV9 and TRBJ1-2, the complete variable domain reads DSGVTQTPKHLITATGQRVTLRCSPRSGDLSVYWYQQSLDQGLQFLIQYYNGEERAKGNILERFSAQQFPDLHSELNLSSLELGDSALYFCASSVGVGGYGYTFGSGTRLTVV.